The 20 T cell receptor beta chains below all came from one sample that was sequenced in a study of a mutant IDH1 vaccine in newly diagnosed glioma. Time point of the sample: baseline, week 1 (first vaccination visit). Documented treatment: pre-vaccination baseline after standard-of-care therapy. Here immunoSEQ multiplex PCR was the method, and the copy in TCRdb shows in-frame clones only, minus some. The data show roughly 68,000 clones, around 79% seen once. The sample in question was PBMCs, obtained from a glioma patient treated with radiotherapy, temozolomide or both. These receptors came from a man aged 45 to 65 with glioma.

This clone was observed a handful of times. The chain combines TRBV7-2 with TRBJ1-2; D ambiguous. The CDR3 is 14 amino acids. CDR1 and CDR2 (germline): SGHTA, FQGNSA. V lost 2 bases and J 0 bases, leaving 7 bases between the germline ends. The DNA for the CDR3 is TGTGCCAGCAGCTTACTCTCAGCTAACTATGGCTACACCTTC. Residues: CASSLLSANYGYTF.

Written as DNA, the CDR3 is TGCGCCAGCAGCTTGGCCCAAGAGACCCAGTACTTC. This gives the protein CASSLAQETQYF. The chain couples TRBV5-1 to TRBJ2-5; no clear D gene. CDR1 and CDR2 from the germline V gene are SGHRS and YFSETQ. The V end was cut by 0 bases, the J end by 1 base, with 1 base between. The CDR3 runs 12 residues.

The chain employs TRBV29-1 and TRBJ1-4; TRBD1 is a possible D gene (5 bases). Trimming removed 8 bases at V and 3 bases at J, with 16 bases between. This CDR3 has 14 amino acids. Germline CDR1 reads SQVTM; CDR2 reads ANQGSEA. DNA for the CDR3: TGCAGCTCGGGGGGGAAGGGATCTAATGAAAAACTGTTTTTT. It is translated as CSSGGKGSNEKLFF.

This clone was observed a single time. The gene calls are TRBV6-6 and TRBJ1-5; D gene unclear. Germline V gene lookup returns CDR1 MNHNY and CDR2 SVGAGI (reference sequence). The CDR3 runs to 16 residues. V lost 5 bases and J lost 0, with 14 bases in between. CDR3 amino acids: CASSPDPFYSNQPQHF. The CDR3 DNA follows: TGTGCCAGCAGTCCGGACCCCTTTTATAGCAATCAGCCCCAGCATTTT.

DNA for the CDR3: TGTGCCAGCAGTTTTGGGCTAGCGGGCTACAATGAGCAGTTCTTC. As protein: CASSFGLAGYNEQFF. The V and J genes are TRBV27 and TRBJ2-1, with 8 bases lining up with TRBD2. Germline CDR1 reads MNHEY; CDR2 reads SMNVEV (reference sequence). This CDR3 has 15 amino acids. Trimming at V came to 3 bases and at J to 3 bases, leaving 4 bases not matched to a gene.

The V call is TRBV6-5, the J call TRBJ2-2; no firm D call. V lost 0 bases to trimming and J lost 2 bases, with 7 bases between them. The germline CDR1 and CDR2 sequences are MNHEY and SVGAGI. The CDR3 length is 15 residues. The CDR3 spells CASSYSAPNTGELFF. In DNA form, the CDR3 reads TGTGCCAGCAGTTACTCGGCTCCTAACACCGGGGAGCTGTTTTTT.

The V and J genes are TRBV5-1 and TRBJ2-3; 7 positions agree with TRBD1. Trimming removed 3 bases from V and 3 bases from J; junction bases left unmatched: 4. This CDR3 contains 14 residues. The V gene's germline CDR1 is SGHRS and CDR2 YFSETQ. Here the CDR3 reads CASSSGTETDTQYF. CDR3 DNA sequence: TGCGCCAGCAGCTCCGGGACAGAGACAGATACGCAGTATTTT.

The V call is TRBV10-2, the J call TRBJ2-7; maybe TRBD1 (7 bases). The V gene lost 6 bases and the J gene lost 0 bases, with 15 bases spanning the gap. Germline-derived CDR1 and CDR2 are WSHSY and SAAADI. The CDR3 loop spans 15 amino acids. CDR3 in amino acids: CASRGGRGSSYEQYF. The CDR3 DNA reads as TGCGCCAGCAGAGGGGGCCGGGGGAGCTCCTACGAGCAGTACTTC.

V and J are TRBV28 and TRBJ1-5, with D uncertain. This CDR3 is 14 amino acids long. V lost 1 base, J lost 6 bases, and 10 bases lay in between. Germline loops: CDR1 MDHEN, CDR2 SYDVKM. This CDR3 is CASSLFGEGQPQHF. In nucleotides, the CDR3 is TGTGCCAGCAGTTTATTTGGGGAGGGTCAGCCCCAGCATTTT. Using reference TRBV28 and TRBJ1-5 for the parts outside the CDR3, the full variable domain is DVKVTQSSRYLVKRTGEKVFLECVQDMDHENMFWYRQDPGLGLRLIYFSYDVKMKEKGDIPEGYSVSREKKERFSLILESASTNQTSMYLCASSLFGEGQPQHFGDGTRLSIL.

The chain employs TRBV19 and TRBJ1-5; D is possibly TRBD1 (6 bases). The germline CDR1 and CDR2 sequences are LNHDA and SQIVND (reference sequence). CDR3 length equals 14 residues. Deletions cut 5 bases from V and 3 bases from J, with 11 bases between. This CDR3 is CASSPRTDNQPQHF. In nucleotides, the CDR3 is TGTGCCAGTAGTCCGAGGACAGACAATCAGCCCCAGCATTTT.

The chain couples TRBV27 to TRBJ2-1; no reliable D call. Germline lookup yields CDR1 MNHEY and CDR2 SMNVEV (reference sequence). V was trimmed by 6 bases and J by 0 bases, leaving 9 bases between them. The CDR3 runs to 14 residues. CDR3 sequence (DNA): TGTGCCAGCAGGACGGGCGGCTCCTACAATGAGCAGTTCTTC. Protein: CASRTGGSYNEQFF.

The gene calls are TRBV6-5 and TRBJ1-4; TRBD1 matches 7 bases. V lost 4 bases to trimming and J lost 7 bases; unmatched junction nucleotides: 6. Germline CDR1 and CDR2: MNHEY and SVGAGI. This CDR3 comprises 14 residues. The CDR3 region is CASSLQGRFEKLFF. CDR3 bases: TGTGCCAGCAGTTTACAGGGGAGGTTTGAAAAACTGTTTTTT.

Concerning this clone: Other DNA sequences of this sample code for an identical CDR3. This chain joins TRBV13 and TRBJ2-7; D tentatively fits TRBD1 or TRBD2 (5 bases each). The CDR3 covers 13 residues. Deletions cut 5 bases from V and 2 bases from J, with 10 bases between. Germline V gives CDR1 PRHDT, CDR2 FYEKMQ (reference sequence). The CDR3 reads CASSPPGPYEQYF. The CDR3, as DNA: TGTGCCAGCAGCCCCCCGGGACCCTACGAGCAGTACTTC.

This chain joins TRBV7-2 and TRBJ1-5; D may be TRBD1 (5 bases). Germline V gene lookup returns CDR1 SGHTA and CDR2 FQGNSA. Trimming stripped 3 bases from V and 0 bases from J, with 15 bases between. The length of the CDR3 is 17 residues. CDR3 nucleotides: TGTGCCAGCAGCTTGGGGCGGTCGGGTTATAGCAATCAGCCCCAGCATTTT. Amino acid sequence: CASSLGRSGYSNQPQHF.

The V gene is TRBV5-1, the J gene TRBJ2-5; D possibly uses TRBD1 or TRBD2 (6 bases each). The CDR3 loop spans 15 amino acids. CDR1 and CDR2 from the germline V gene are SGHRS and YFSETQ. Trimming took 2 bases from V and 2 from J, leaving 13 bases between them. The CDR3 loop reads CASSFVGGGQETQYF. The CDR3 nucleotides are TGCGCCAGCAGCTTTGTTGGAGGGGGACAAGAGACCCAGTACTTC.

This clone counts as medium-sized. V usage is TRBV29-1 and J usage is TRBJ2-2, with unresolved D. There are 14 residues in the CDR3. Germline CDR1 and CDR2: SQVTM and ANQGSEA. The V and J ends lost 5 bases and 2 bases respectively, with 12 bases between them. This CDR3 is CSVRVLENTGELFF. The CDR3 coding sequence is TGCAGCGTTCGAGTGTTGGAAAACACCGGGGAGCTGTTTTTT.

The V and J genes are TRBV7-9 and TRBJ1-2; D is possibly TRBD1 (6 bases). The V gene lost 4 bases and the J gene lost 6 bases, with 18 bases spanning the gap. This CDR3 is 15 amino acids long. Germline CDR1 and CDR2: SEHNR and FQNEAQ (reference sequence). The CDR3: CASSSTRRTANGYTF. DNA of the CDR3: TGTGCCAGCAGCTCAACTAGAAGGACAGCGAATGGCTACACCTTC. The variable domain in full, with the rest retrieved from reference TRBV7-9 and TRBJ1-2, is DTGVSQNPRHKITKRGQNVTFRCDPISEHNRLYWYRQTLGQGPEFLTYFQNEAQLEKSRLLSDRFSAERPKGSFSTLEIQRTEQGDSAMYLCASSSTRRTANGYTFGSGTRLTVV.

The sample holds a few counts of this clone. The genes are TRBV27 and TRBJ2-7, with D maybe TRBD1 (5 bases). Trimming removed 6 bases at V and 5 bases at J, with 14 bases between. Germline lookup yields CDR1 MNHEY and CDR2 SMNVEV (reference sequence). The CDR3 is 13 residues long. The CDR3 sequence is CASSPPGFHEQYF. Here the CDR3 DNA reads TGTGCCAGCAGCCCCCCAGGGTTCCACGAGCAGTACTTC.

This clone was seen a handful of times. V usage is TRBV2 and J usage is TRBJ2-7; 8 nucleotides align to TRBD2. There are 14 residues in the CDR3. After removal of 4 bases from V and 1 base from J, the junction contained 3 bases not matched to a gene. Germline CDR1 and CDR2: SNHLY and FYNNEI. The CDR3 sequence: CASSVTSGSYEQYF. DNA for the CDR3: TGTGCCAGCAGTGTAACTAGCGGATCCTACGAGCAGTACTTC.

This clone has a single count. The chain is built from TRBV5-1 and TRBJ2-1, with 10 positions matching TRBD1. This CDR3 has 16 amino acids. Germline V CDR1 and CDR2: SGHRS, YFSETQ. Trimming at V came to 4 bases and at J to 9 bases, leaving 13 bases not matched to a gene. The CDR3 reads CASSLIPGTGVGEQFF. The CDR3 DNA follows: TGCGCCAGCAGCCTCATACCCGGGACAGGGGTTGGTGAGCAGTTCTTC. Based on the CDR3 plus reference TRBV5-1 and TRBJ2-1, the full variable domain is KAGVTQTPRYLIKTRGQQVTLSCSPISGHRSVSWYQQTPGQGLQFLFEYFSETQRNKGNFPGRFSGRQFSNSRSEMNVSTLELGDSALYLCASSLIPGTGVGEQFFGPGTRLTVL.